The 25 T cell receptor beta chains given below trace back to one sample, sequenced in a study of molecular identifiers for immune sequencing clone quantification. TCRdb itself ran the PCR reads through MiXCR, one entry per CDR3 protein. The data contain 100,000 or so distinct CDR3 sequences, 36% of them singletons. The sample taken for sequencing was naive CD8+ T cells from blood, with Jurkat cell RNA spiked in. As to subset: FACS-sorted CD8+CD4-CCR7+CD45RA+ naive T cells. The source of these receptors is a human donor in good health. Some libraries in this study had Jurkat cell RNA spiked in.

The chain links TRBV9 to TRBJ2-7; D is ambiguous. This CDR3 has 15 residues. Trimming removed 0 bases at V and 0 bases at J, with 10 bases between. Germline V gene lookup returns CDR1 SGDLS and CDR2 YYNGEE. This CDR3 is CASSVGGRSSYEQYF. The CDR3 nucleotides read TGTGCCAGCAGCGTAGGAGGTCGTAGCTCCTACGAGCAGTACTTC. Based on the CDR3 plus reference TRBV9 and TRBJ2-7, the full variable domain is DSGVTQTPKHLITATGQRVTLRCSPRSGDLSVYWYQQSLDQGLQFLIQYYNGEERAKGNILERFSAQQFPDLHSELNLSSLELGDSALYFCASSVGGRSSYEQYFGPGTRLTVT.

The chain combines TRBV15 with TRBJ2-1; unclear D gene. Per the germline V gene, CDR1 is LNHNV and CDR2 is YYDKDF (reference sequence). The CDR3 spans 14 residues. The ends were cut back, 5 bases at V and 5 bases at J, with 13 bases in the middle. The CDR3 protein is CATSAVFRDNEQFF. In nucleotides, the CDR3 is TGTGCCACCAGCGCTGTGTTCCGCGACAATGAGCAGTTCTTC.

Ten or more counts support this clonotype. The genes are TRBV5-1 and TRBJ2-2; D uncertain. The CDR3 contains 13 residues. From germline, CDR1 is SGHRS and CDR2 YFSETQ. V lost 2 bases and J 6 bases, leaving 8 bases between the germline ends. CDR3 region: CASSFLDPGELFF. CDR3 DNA sequence: TGCGCCAGCAGCTTCTTGGACCCCGGGGAGCTGTTTTTT.

This chain's CDR3 is CASSQDPQGYIQYF. CDR3 coding DNA: TGTGCCAGCAGCCAAGATCCACAGGGTTACATTCAGTACTTC. The rearrangement joins TRBV4-2 to TRBJ2-4; TRBD1 is a possible D gene (6 bases). The V and J ends lost 0 bases and 8 bases respectively, with 11 bases between them. The germline V gene encodes CDR1 LGHNA and CDR2 YNFKEQ. The CDR3 has 14 residues.

The chain recombines TRBV6-2 or TRBV6-3 with TRBJ1-5; a weak D match, TRBD1 (6 bases). The germline gives CDR1 MNHEY, CDR2 SVGEGT. The CDR3 runs to 15 residues. V was cut by 4 bases and J by 3 bases, with 13 bases left in between. The CDR3 loop is CASSSWGGPNQPQHF. For the CDR3, the DNA is TGTGCCAGCAGTTCTTGGGGGGGGCCCAATCAGCCCCAGCATTTT.

This clonotype was detected only a few times. V is TRBV6-1 and J is TRBJ2-5; 7 bases map to TRBD1. CDR3 length: 14 residues. Germline CDR1 reads MNHNS; CDR2 reads SASEGT. The trim removed 6 bases at V and 4 bases at J, leaving 8 bases unmatched. The CDR3 DNA reads as TGTGCCAGCAGCAACAGGGGTGGCGGAGAGACCCAGTACTTC. Its translation is CASSNRGGGETQYF.

The CDR3 spells CASSYTGQGEAFF. Written as DNA, the CDR3 is TGTGCCAGCAGTTACACCGGACAGGGTGAAGCTTTCTTT. The chain joins TRBV6-2 or TRBV6-3 to TRBJ1-1; 8 bases are shared with TRBD1. Germline-derived CDR1 and CDR2 are MNHEY and SVGEGT. V lost 2 bases to trimming and J lost 7 bases; unmatched junction nucleotides: 3. The CDR3 covers 13 residues.

The chain recombines TRBV27 with TRBJ2-5; TRBD1 matches 8 bases. The V gene end was trimmed by 5 bases and the J gene end by 5 bases; junction bases not matched to a gene: 10. Germline CDR1 and CDR2: MNHEY and SMNVEV (reference sequence). This CDR3 is built from 15 residues. CDR3 nucleotide sequence: TGTGCCAGCAGTGTAACCAGGGGGCTTGCGGAGACCCAGTACTTC. Its translation is CASSVTRGLAETQYF.

In its sample, this clonotype was seen many times. The chain is built from TRBV28 and TRBJ2-2, with a weak D call TRBD1 (6 bases). The V and J ends lost 2 bases and 4 bases respectively, with 17 bases between them. This CDR3 contains 17 residues. CDR1 is MDHEN and CDR2 is SYDVKM in the germline V gene. The CDR3 loop is CASSLASFDRFTGELFF. The DNA for the CDR3 is TGTGCCAGCAGTTTAGCCTCCTTTGACAGGTTCACCGGGGAGCTGTTTTTT. Looking up the rest from reference TRBV28 and TRBJ2-2 gives the full variable domain: DVKVTQSSRYLVKRTGEKVFLECVQDMDHENMFWYRQDPGLGLRLIYFSYDVKMKEKGDIPEGYSVSREKKERFSLILESASTNQTSMYLCASSLASFDRFTGELFFGEGSRLTVL.

This clonotype was seen at least ten times. The chain links TRBV28 to TRBJ1-1, with D possibly being TRBD1 (5 bases). The CDR3 has 16 residues. Trimming pared 8 bases from V and 3 bases from J, leaving 22 bases between. Germline lookup yields CDR1 MDHEN and CDR2 SYDVKM. CDR3 sequence (DNA): TGTGCCAGCGGAACCGTAGAACAGGTCGGGTACACTGAAGCTTTCTTT. The encoded protein is CASGTVEQVGYTEAFF.

The table lists this clonotype with a few counts. The chain employs TRBV28 and TRBJ1-5, with TRBD1 matching over 8 bases. V was pared by 6 bases and J by 1 base, with 8 bases of the junction left unmatched. The CDR3 sequence is 16 residues long. Germline CDR1 and CDR2: MDHEN and SYDVKM. CDR3 nucleotides: TGTGCCAGCAGCTTGCCAGGGGACAGGAGCAATCAGCCCCAGCATTTT. It is translated as CASSLPGDRSNQPQHF.

The chain uses TRBV28 and TRBJ2-1; perhaps TRBD2 as D (6 bases). Trimming shortened V by 6 bases and J by 0 bases, and 12 bases separated the two germline ends. This CDR3 contains 15 residues. The germline V gene has CDR1 MDHEN and CDR2 SYDVKM. The chain's CDR3 is CASSPSGPSYNEQFF. The CDR3 nucleotides read TGTGCCAGCAGCCCGAGCGGGCCCTCCTACAATGAGCAGTTCTTC.

On this clonotype: Since a much larger clone is just one base distant, this may be a read error. The CDR3 loop is CASSPSGTGSYGYTF. In nucleotides, the CDR3 is TGTGCCAGCAGTCCCAGCGGGACAGGGTCCTATGGCTACACCTTC. This chain uses TRBV28 with TRBJ1-2; 9 bases are a match to TRBD1. V gave up 5 bases and J gave up 4 bases; unmatched junction bases: 8. The CDR3 length is 15 residues. CDR1 and CDR2 (germline): MDHEN, SYDVKM.

This chain links TRBV28 with TRBJ2-7; 9 bases map to TRBD2. Trimming took 5 bases from V and 5 from J; bases not matched to a gene: 7. The CDR3 extends over 14 amino acids. In germline, CDR1 is MDHEN, CDR2 SYDVKM. CDR3 nucleotides: TGTGCCAGCAGTCCCGGGACTAGCTTCAACGAGCAGTACTTC. It is translated as CASSPGTSFNEQYF.

On this clonotype: A read error may explain this, as a much larger clone is one base away. The rearrangement links TRBV28 to TRBJ2-3; 8 bases map to TRBD2. This CDR3 spans 16 amino acids. Germline loops: CDR1 MDHEN, CDR2 SYDVKM. The CDR3 loop is CAGSLFREGLSDTQYF. CDR3 sequence (DNA): TGTGCCGGCAGTTTATTCCGGGAGGGCCTGTCAGATACGCAGTATTTT.

This clonotype was detected a few times. This chain uses TRBV6-2 or TRBV6-3 with TRBJ1-5, with D hard to call. Trimming stripped 6 bases from V and 0 bases from J, with 12 bases between. CDR3 size: 15 residues. Per the germline V gene, CDR1 is MNHEY and CDR2 is SVGEGT. The CDR3 region is CASSIQHYSNQPQHF. DNA for the CDR3: TGTGCCAGCAGCATACAGCACTATAGCAATCAGCCCCAGCATTTT.

CDR3 protein: CASSLMYSTNLPQYF. The CDR3 DNA sequence: TGTGCCAGCAGTTTAATGTACAGCACTAACTTGCCCCAGTACTTC. This chain joins TRBV27 and TRBJ2-5; D gene uncertain. V gave up 2 bases and J gave up 9 bases, with 19 bases separating them. Looked up from germline, CDR1 is MNHEY and CDR2 is SMNVEV (reference sequence). The CDR3 loop spans 15 amino acids.

This clonotype was seen at least ten times. V gene TRBV20-1 combines with J gene TRBJ1-1; D is perhaps TRBD1 (5 bases). CDR3 size: 13 residues. V lost 0 bases, J lost 5 bases, and 10 bases lay in between. Germline-derived CDR1 and CDR2 are DFQATT and SNEGSKA (reference sequence). Here the CDR3 DNA reads TGCAGTGCTAGAGACAGGGTAATGACTGAAGCTTTCTTT. Amino acids: CSARDRVMTEAFF.

The rearrangement uses TRBV5-1 and TRBJ1-5, with 10 bases lining up with TRBD1. The germline V gene has CDR1 SGHRS and CDR2 YFSETQ. V was pared by 4 bases and J by 5 bases, with 12 bases of the junction left unmatched. This CDR3 spans 17 amino acids. CDR3 amino acids: CASSPEPGQGLDQPQHF. The CDR3 DNA is TGCGCCAGCAGCCCAGAGCCGGGACAGGGGTTGGATCAGCCCCAGCATTTT. Drawing the rest from reference TRBV5-1 and TRBJ1-5, the complete variable domain is KAGVTQTPRYLIKTRGQQVTLSCSPISGHRSVSWYQQTPGQGLQFLFEYFSETQRNKGNFPGRFSGRQFSNSRSEMNVSTLELGDSALYLCASSPEPGQGLDQPQHFGDGTRLSIL.

In the case of this clonotype: This may come from a read error, since a much larger clone is one base off. The rearrangement joins TRBV28 to TRBJ2-6, with D possibly matching TRBD1 (5 bases). Per the germline V gene, CDR1 is MDHEN and CDR2 is SYDVKM. The V gene lost 5 bases and the J gene lost 11 bases, with 16 bases spanning the gap. The CDR3 contains 14 residues. CDR3: CASSIISGPDVLTF. The CDR3 DNA reads TGTGCCAGCAGTATAATATCAGGGCCGGACGTCCTGACTTTC.

Notes on this clonotype: The junction and the germline gene differ at one end; a read error may be behind it. V gene TRBV27 combines with J gene TRBJ2-1; TRBD2 matches 8 bases. The CDR3 consists of 13 residues. Per germline, CDR1 MNHEY and CDR2 SMNVEV (reference sequence). The CDR3 DNA reads as TGTGCCAGCAGTTTATTTAGCGGGGATGAGCTGTTCTTC. It specifies CASSLFSGDELFF.

This chain's CDR3 is CASSQQPTGEGTDTQYF. The DNA for the CDR3 is TGCGCCAGCAGCCAGCAACCCACAGGGGAGGGTACAGATACGCAGTATTTT. The rearrangement joins TRBV4-3 to TRBJ2-3; D may be TRBD1 or TRBD2 (7 bases each). CDR3 size: 17 residues. CDR1 and CDR2 from the germline V gene are LGHNA and YSLEER. With 3 bases removed from V and 3 bases from J, the gap between germline ends came to 19 bases.

The chain recombines TRBV5-1 with TRBJ2-5, with 9 bases aligning to TRBD2. V shed 3 bases, J shed 0 bases, and the junction held 9 bases outside the gene matches. CDR1 is SGHRS and CDR2 is YFSETQ in the germline V gene. The CDR3 totals 17 residues. CDR3 sequence reads: CASSYRTSVSYQETQYF. The CDR3 nucleotides are TGCGCCAGCAGCTACCGGACTAGCGTTTCCTACCAAGAGACCCAGTACTTC. The entire variable domain, with the rest obtained from reference TRBV5-1 and TRBJ2-5, is as follows: KAGVTQTPRYLIKTRGQQVTLSCSPISGHRSVSWYQQTPGQGLQFLFEYFSETQRNKGNFPGRFSGRQFSNSRSEMNVSTLELGDSALYLCASSYRTSVSYQETQYFGPGTRLLVL.

This clonotype has just a few counts. V is TRBV20-1 and J is TRBJ2-1; 10 positions match TRBD1. The CDR3 length is 15 residues. J was trimmed by 4 bases and V by 3 bases; bases with no gene match: 6. Germline V gene lookup returns CDR1 DFQATT and CDR2 SNEGSKA (reference sequence). CDR3 DNA sequence: TGCAGTGCTAGGTTACGGGACAGGGGTTACAATGAGCAGTTCTTC. It translates to CSARLRDRGYNEQFF.

As to this clonotype: A junction boundary mismatches the germline segment, possibly from a read error. The rearrangement uses TRBV28 and TRBJ2-5, with TRBD2 matching over 7 bases. Germline V CDR1 and CDR2: MDHEN, SYDVKM. The CDR3 is 13 amino acids. CDR3: CASSPGEGEPQYF. CDR3 DNA: TGTGCCAGCAGTCCCGGGGAGGGAGAGCCCCAGTACTTC.